This T cell receptor (beta chain) was recovered during a study of radiotherapy plus CTLA-4 blockade in lung cancer. General observations from the study: The best predictor of response was reported to be early blood T cell clone dynamics, with interferon-beta. Radiotherapy with ipilimumab was followed by blood expansion of tumor-derived clones.

To note about this clone: Antigen specificity is unknown.

The table came from immunoSEQ multiplex PCR; TCRdb's copy has only in-frame clones and leaves some out. This table has around 90,000 clones, approximately 82% appearing once. Focal radiation was given together with CTLA-4 blockade (ipilimumab) to patients with chemo-refractory metastatic non-small-cell lung cancer. The TCR comes from a human donor with non-small cell lung cancer that progressed on radiotherapy plus ipilimumab. Sequenced material: peripheral blood, taken from a patient treated with radiotherapy plus ipilimumab.

DNA of the CDR3: TGTGCCACCTCACGTCTAACAGGGGCTGGGGCCAACGTCCTGACTTTC. This translates into CATSRLTGAGANVLTF. The chain couples TRBV6-6 to TRBJ2-6, with 7 nucleotides matching TRBD1. CDR1 MNHNY and CDR2 SVGAGI come from the germline V gene (reference sequence). The CDR3 sequence is 16 residues long. The ends lost 10 bases at V and 2 bases at J; junction bases unmatched: 11.